This T cell receptor (beta chain) was sequenced in a study of shared clonotypes between healthy human individuals (dated by TCRdb to 2018 to 2021). Concerning the study at large: A few men and a couple of women, aged 18 to 49 years, made up the cohort. Per donor, three plates each were used for CD4 naive and CD4 memory, two for CD8 naive, and one for CD8 memory. To estimate repertoire size and how much clonotypes are shared between individuals, the study performed deep sequencing of blood TCR repertoires from 4 to 6 healthy adults. Different laboratories and diverse techniques were used to prepare libraries and sequence TCR repertoires, to increase sequencing depth and limit assay-specific biases. Per donor, leukapheresis produced somewhere between about 0.94 and 10 billion PBMCs.

What the research found in general, with its limitations: Based on pairwise subsampling, the degree of clonotype sharing among donors was expected to be affected by sequencing depth. Sampling was restricted to blood, and TCR repertoires in tissues likely differ from the TCR repertoires found in blood. Because the study included only a small number of donors, the genetic and exposure-history diversity represented was limited. Naive subsets generally had larger estimated clonotype richness than memory subsets did. Rarefaction of sorted-subset datasets indicated incomplete sequencing despite the large sequencing depth. Across a handful of donors, about 4.5% of naive CD4, 3% to 4% of naive CD8, 2.3% of memory CD4, and under 0.45% of memory CD8 clonotypes were shared. Compared with non-shared clonotypes, the clonotypes found in all four sorted-subset donors had higher generation probabilities.

The donors were healthy, HIV-negative adults with no recently reported acute infections or vaccinations. Only Caucasian adults living in Nashville, Tennessee, USA were represented among the donors. CD8 memory samples were composed of magnetically selected CD45RO+ cells combined with CCR7-negative CD45RA+ effector memory (TemRA) cells. Blood was obtained by leukapheresis, after which PBMCs were separated by Ficoll-Histopaque density gradient centrifugation and cryopreserved in liquid nitrogen vapor phase. Purity and quantity of every magnetically sorted T cell population were checked by analytical flow cytometry. From each sorted fraction, genomic DNA was isolated and quantified by UV absorbance on a Nanodrop 2000c. V and J are truncated by 3 bases and 4 bases respectively, leaving an intervening sequence of 9 bases. Inclusive of the bounding cysteine and phenylalanine, the CDR3 is 14 residues long. Kept here is only the CDR3 DNA, which spans 42 bases and is read in frame from base 1. The germline V gene specifies SNHLY as CDR1 and FYNNEI as CDR2.

On this clone: It has no known antigen specificity. No much larger clone is present one base from it, and per-base qualities are unavailable.

Using the deep immunoSEQ assay, multiplex PCR amplified TCR CDR3 regions from genomic DNA. Extracted genomic DNA from each cell subset was spread evenly across all wells of several immunoSEQ 96-well plates, with each plate serving as a replicate. For sorted subsets, each replicate PCR was loaded with 150 to 250 ng genomic DNA, equivalent to 30,000 to 35,000 T cell genomes. The purified libraries were quantified using a Qubit 3.0 fluorometer, sized with a Bioanalyzer 2100, and then quantified again using the KAPA Library Quantification kit. Each immunoSEQ 96-well plate was sequenced on its own single-read 150-cycle Illumina NextSeq 550 flow cell. Concerning the study's data processing: Because only junctional sequences without quality scores were contained in the immunoSEQ output, filtering matching that applied to full-length reads could not be performed. Sequences were annotated with PyIR, a Python wrapper for IgBLAST v1.9, using IMGT germline references to assign V/J genes and CDR3. Reads were removed for weak V/J assignments (E-value above 1e-6), missing CDR3, stop codons, out-of-frame junctions, or ambiguous translated residues. A V3J clonotype was defined by an identical inferred V gene, J gene, and CDR3 amino acid sequence. Percentage overlap between repertoires was computed as shared unique clonotypes divided by the size of the smaller repertoire. Richness of each repertoire was evaluated using RTK rarefaction, the Chao1 estimator, and Recon v2.1 estimates of unobserved clonotypes. For all TCRbeta clonotypes obtained by the gDNA method from a handful of donors, generation probabilities were computed with OLGA. TCRdb carries this immuneACCESS record with in-frame sequences only. Its versions omit some clonotypes, under half of them owing to an unresolved V gene in the studies checked, with the rest unexplained. V, J and clone size derive from that table, while D and trimming were established from the DNA sequence. The sample table holds under 150,000 clones, of which 55% to 80% were seen once. The ten largest clones represent approximately 25% of the sample.

The rearranged segments are TRBV2 and TRBJ1-4, with the D gene uncertain. The clonotype originates from a woman between 25 and 40 years old in good health. Sequenced input: memory CD8+ T cells sorted from blood. In the paper's terms, the cell subset or site label means: CD45RO+ cells pooled with CCR7-negative TemRA cells. The CDR3 region reads CASSDGSNNEKLFF. The DNA reads as follows: TGTGCCAGCAGTGATGGCAGCAATAATGAAAAACTGTTTTTT.